This T cell receptor (beta chain) is drawn from a study of blood T cells in healthy people across ages. The V end was cut by 5 bases, the J end by 2 bases, with 16 bases between. The germline V gene encodes CDR1 SGHNT and CDR2 YENEEA. The CDR3 extends over 15 amino acids. This clonotype came up a few times. A second 7 to 11 cycle PCR used barcoded and J-beta primers. In TCRdb, the 5' RACE reads were re-called with MiXCR into one record per CDR3 protein. This table has 550,000 to 700,000 distinct CDR3 sequences, 27% appearing once. The sample taken for sequencing was blood. This chain links TRBV11-3 with TRBJ2-7, with D unclear. This clonotype was obtained from a woman aged 65 to 85 in good health. The CDR3 DNA is TGTGCCAGCAGCCCGTGGGGAACAGAGACCTACGAGCAGTACTTC. Translation: CASSPWGTETYEQYF.